The text below deals with one T cell receptor beta chain. TCRdb reprocessed the 5' RACE reads, keeping one entry per CDR3 protein, no DNA. In all, the sample yields over 150,000 distinct CDR3 sequences. This entry is derived from a study of T cells expressing NK-cell markers. The CDR3 spans 14 residues. Germline values: CDR1 DFQATT, CDR2 SNEGSKA (reference sequence). The sample comprised blood T cells: a sorted CD56 or NKG2C T cell subset, CD4+ or CD8+ T cells, or bulk PBMC T cells (not recorded which). This receptor was identified in a woman aged 45-60 years in good health. The chain is built from TRBV20-1 and TRBJ1-5. CDR3 sequence: CSATPVMGNQPQHF.